These 25 T cell receptor beta chains share one sample of origin, sequenced in a study of blood T cell repertoires in COVID-19 (TCRdb year 2020). Library construction relied on the immunoSEQ multiplex PCR assay. TCRdb provides this immuneACCESS table in a form limited to in-frame rearrangements. Some clones are lacking; in checked studies, under half of them reflect an unresolved V gene, and why the rest are absent is not known. For this sample there are approximately 380,000 clones; 88% appear just once. 1.2% of the sample is held by the ten biggest clonotypes. Input material: PBMCs or T cells enriched from blood (not recorded which). The receptor source for this set is a woman younger than 30 who had recovered from COVID-19.

This clone was found once. V usage is TRBV7-6 and J usage is TRBJ2-3; 7 bases match TRBD2. Unmatched junction bases numbered 11, after V lost 3 bases and J lost 5 bases. The CDR3 length is 16 residues. The V gene's germline CDR1 is SGHVS and CDR2 FNYEAQ. DNA for the CDR3: TGTGCCAGCAGCTTGGGGGGGGTTGTGTTTGGAGATACGCAGTATTTT. It codes for CASSLGGVVFGDTQYF.

The J gene is TRBJ1-5, the V gene TRBV28; D may be TRBD1 (5 bases). This CDR3 comprises 16 residues. Germline V CDR1 and CDR2: MDHEN, SYDVKM. The V end lost 7 bases, the J end lost 0 bases, and 16 bases lay between the germline ends. CDR3 DNA: TGTGCCAGCACCTTCGGGACTTCAAATAGCAATCAGCCCCAGCATTTT. Translation: CASTFGTSNSNQPQHF.

The chain combines TRBV5-1 with TRBJ1-3; D is uncertain. Germline-derived CDR1 and CDR2 are SGHRS and YFSETQ. Trimming took 2 bases from V and 1 from J, leaving 10 bases between them. There are 15 residues in the CDR3. CDR3 coding DNA: TGCGCCAGCAGCTTAGAGGGTCAGTCTGGAAACACCATATATTTT. This codes for CASSLEGQSGNTIYF.

This clone was seen only once. The chain recombines TRBV3-1 (or the pseudogene TRBV3-2) with TRBJ2-3, with TRBD1 as a possible D gene (6 bases). V dropped 4 bases and J dropped 0 bases, with 14 bases sitting between them. Looked up from germline, CDR1 is LGHDT and CDR2 is YNNKEL (reference sequence). This CDR3 is 16 amino acids long. The CDR3 bases are TGTGCCAGCAGCCCTTGGACAGTGGAAAGCACAGATACGCAGTATTTT. Protein: CASSPWTVESTDTQYF.

The chain links TRBV3-1 (or the pseudogene TRBV3-2) to TRBJ2-7; perhaps TRBD1 as D (6 bases). V lost 6 bases and J 1 base, leaving 13 bases between the germline ends. This CDR3 region has 14 residues. The V gene's germline CDR1 is LGHDT and CDR2 YNNKEL (reference sequence). DNA of the CDR3: TGTGCCAGCAGTCCCGGACAGCAGTCCTACGAGCAGTACTTC. It is translated as CASSPGQQSYEQYF.

The chain couples TRBV7-3 to TRBJ1-1; perhaps TRBD1 as D (6 bases). Germline values: CDR1 SGHTA, CDR2 FQGTGA. CDR3 length: 15 amino acids. V was shortened by 1 base and J by 1 base, with 10 bases between the two germline ends. DNA of the CDR3: TGTGCCAGCAGCTTAATGGCAGGGGCGAACACTGAAGCTTTCTTT. Amino acid sequence: CASSLMAGANTEAFF.

The chain links TRBV6-2 or TRBV6-3 to TRBJ1-6; D is ambiguous. The length of the CDR3 is 15 residues. Trimming took 4 bases from V and 10 from J, leaving 17 bases between them. Germline CDR1 is MNHEY and CDR2 is SVGEGT. CDR3 nucleotides: TGTGCCAGCAGTTTTTCCGGGAACTCGGGATCACCCCTCCACTTT. It yields the protein CASSFSGNSGSPLHF.

The chain combines TRBV7-2 with TRBJ2-1; 8 bases match TRBD2. Trimming removed 5 bases from V and 3 bases from J; junction bases left unmatched: 3. The CDR3 totals 14 residues. Germline lookup yields CDR1 SGHTA and CDR2 FQGNSA. The CDR3 reads CASSRGGLYNEQFF. The DNA of the CDR3 is TGTGCCAGCAGCCGGGGGGGCCTCTACAATGAGCAGTTCTTC. Full variable domain (missing parts from reference TRBV7-2 and TRBJ2-1): GAGVSQSPSNKVTEKGKDVELRCDPISGHTALYWYRQSLGQGLEFLIYFQGNSAPDKSGLPSDRFSAERTGGSVSTLTIQRTQQEDSAVYLCASSRGGLYNEQFFGPGTRLTVL.

This clone appeared once. This chain links TRBV6-6 with TRBJ2-2; weak D call: TRBD2 (7 bases). Trimming stripped 5 bases from V and 4 bases from J, with 17 bases between. Germline values: CDR1 MNHNY, CDR2 SVGAGI (reference sequence). CDR3 length: 16 amino acids. CDR3 residues: CASSALGGAGTGELFF. As DNA, the CDR3 is TGTGCCAGCAGTGCCCTGGGGGGGGCAGGCACCGGGGAGCTGTTTTTT.

This sequence joins TRBV6-2 or TRBV6-3 and TRBJ1-1; D is uncertain. CDR3 length equals 12 residues. V was trimmed by 2 bases and J by 3 bases, leaving 4 bases between them. The V gene's germline CDR1 is MNHEY and CDR2 SVGEGT. Here the CDR3 reads CASSYPDTEAFF. CDR3 DNA sequence: TGTGCCAGCAGTTACCCGGACACTGAAGCTTTCTTT.

Comments on this clone: Distinct nucleotide sequences in the sample also encode this CDR3. The J gene is TRBJ1-2, the V gene TRBV14; D unclear. Between the trimmed V and J ends, which lost 0 bases and 5 bases, there was a span of 7 bases. This CDR3 spans 13 amino acids. Germline CDR1 SGHDN, CDR2 FVKESK. CDR3 bases: TGTGCCAGCAGCCAAGATTCCGGGTATGGCTACACCTTC. Translated, it gives CASSQDSGYGYTF.

The genes are TRBV4-3 and TRBJ1-6; 9 nucleotides match TRBD1. V lost 5 bases, J lost 8 bases, and 4 bases stayed unmatched. This CDR3 contains 14 residues. Germline loops: CDR1 LGHNA, CDR2 YSLEER. The CDR3 DNA is TGCGCCAGCAGCTCGCGGACAGGGGATTCACCCCTCCACTTT. Protein sequence: CASSSRTGDSPLHF.

The CDR3: CASSIVAGSTDTQYF. The CDR3 DNA reads as TGTGCCAGTAGTATAGTTGCCGGGAGCACAGATACGCAGTATTTT. This sequence joins TRBV19 and TRBJ2-3, with no clear D. V lost 1 base and J lost 0, with 8 bases in between. The CDR3 totals 15 residues. Germline loops: CDR1 LNHDA, CDR2 SQIVND (reference sequence).

Comments on this clone: One junction end does not reproduce the germline sequence, and a read error may be involved. The rearrangement joins TRBV7-7 to TRBJ2-7, with 8 bases fitting TRBD2. Germline V CDR1 and CDR2: SSHAT, FNYEAQ (reference sequence). CDR3 length equals 14 residues. CDR3 residues: CASSRAGGSYEQYF. As DNA, the CDR3 is TGTGCTAGCAGCCGTGCGGGAGGATCCTACGAGCAGTACTTC.

J is TRBJ2-7 and V is TRBV7-2; weak D call: TRBD2 (5 bases). The V end was cut by 5 bases, the J end by 3 bases, with 17 bases between. The CDR3 is 15 residues long. In germline, CDR1 is SGHTA, CDR2 FQGNSA. The CDR3 sequence: CASSQDFTAFYEQYF. CDR3 coding DNA: TGTGCCAGCAGCCAGGACTTCACAGCCTTCTACGAGCAGTACTTC.

CDR3 amino acids: CATTGQAFYSNQPQHF. The CDR3, as DNA: TGTGCCACCACGGGACAGGCATTCTATAGCAATCAGCCCCAGCATTTT. This chain joins TRBV28 and TRBJ1-5; 8 nucleotides agree with TRBD1. Trimming removed 10 bases from V and 0 bases from J; junction bases left unmatched: 11. CDR1 and CDR2 from the germline V gene are MDHEN and SYDVKM. The CDR3 spans 16 residues.

This sequence joins TRBV19 and TRBJ2-7; the match to TRBD1 covers 7 bases. The germline V gene has CDR1 LNHDA and CDR2 SQIVND (reference sequence). J was trimmed by 0 bases and V by 3 bases; bases with no gene match: 14. This CDR3 has 18 amino acids. The DNA for the CDR3 is TGTGCCAGTAGTATGGTCGGGACAGCGTTGACGGCCTCCTACGAGCAGTACTTC. Encoded protein: CASSMVGTALTASYEQYF.

The V and J genes are TRBV18 and TRBJ1-2, with D perhaps matching TRBD1 (5 bases). Germline V gene sequence: CDR1 KGHSH, CDR2 LQKENI. The length of the CDR3 is 13 residues. V lost 6 bases to trimming and J lost 8 bases, with 16 bases between them. Written as DNA, the CDR3 is TGTGCCAGCTCCCCCGCGGGGGGTAACGGCTACACCTTC. Amino acid sequence: CASSPAGGNGYTF.

This clone was counted once. CDR3 residues: CASSPSGGADRSSYEQYF. CDR3 DNA sequence: TGCGCCAGCAGCCCCTCGGGTGGAGCGGACCGAAGCTCCTACGAGCAGTACTTC. V is TRBV5-1 and J is TRBJ2-7, with a possible D match to TRBD2 (5 bases). The CDR3 has 18 amino acids. The germline gives CDR1 SGHRS, CDR2 YFSETQ. V shed 4 bases and J shed 0 bases, with 23 bases lying between them.

This clone was seen once. The CDR3 loop reads CASSPRDRDRGSTDTQYF. DNA for the CDR3: TGTGCCAGCAGCCCCCGGGACAGGGACAGGGGAAGCACAGATACGCAGTATTTT. The J gene is TRBJ2-3, the V gene TRBV7-3; 10 positions match TRBD1. V shed 5 bases, J shed 0 bases, and the junction held 11 bases outside the gene matches. This CDR3 is 18 amino acids long. Germline loops: CDR1 SGHTA, CDR2 FQGTGA.

V and J are TRBV27 and TRBJ2-3, with TRBD1 identical over 7 bases. The junction had 15 bases not matched to a gene; V was cut back by 6 bases and J by 0 bases. Germline loops: CDR1 MNHEY, CDR2 SMNVEV (reference sequence). CDR3 length equals 18 residues. The CDR3 spells CASRGSDRRRPSTDTQYF. Here the CDR3 DNA reads TGTGCCAGCAGGGGGTCGGACAGGAGGAGACCTAGCACAGATACGCAGTATTTT.

This chain links TRBV9 with TRBJ2-7, with 9 nucleotides matching TRBD1. The CDR3 runs to 14 residues. Trimming at V came to 3 bases and at J to 2 bases, leaving 3 bases not matched to a gene. Germline V lookup: CDR1 SGDLS, CDR2 YYNGEE. The CDR3 sequence is CASSGRQGAYEQYF. The CDR3 DNA reads TGTGCCAGCAGCGGGAGACAGGGGGCCTACGAGCAGTACTTC.

The rearrangement joins TRBV9 to TRBJ2-5; 11 positions match TRBD2. V lost 2 bases to trimming and J lost 5 bases; unmatched junction nucleotides: 5. The CDR3 has 15 amino acids. Germline V gene lookup returns CDR1 SGDLS and CDR2 YYNGEE. DNA for the CDR3: TGTGCCAGCAGCGTCAGACTAGCGGGGATGGAGACCCAGTACTTC. It encodes CASSVRLAGMETQYF.

In nucleotides, the CDR3 is TGTGCCAGTATCAGTGGACAGGGGGCAAGAGAAAACAATCAGCCCCAGCATTTT. Protein: CASISGQGARENNQPQHF. This rearrangement joins TRBV19 to TRBJ1-5, with 11 bases aligning to TRBD1. Germline lookup yields CDR1 LNHDA and CDR2 SQIVND (reference sequence). Trimming at V came to 7 bases and at J to 3 bases, leaving 14 bases not matched to a gene. CDR3 size: 18 residues. The whole variable domain, filled in from reference TRBV19 and TRBJ1-5, reads DGGITQSPKYLFRKEGQNVTLSCEQNLNHDAMYWYRQDPGQGLRLIYYSQIVNDFQKGDIAEGYSVSREKKESFPLTVTSAQKNPTAFYLCASISGQGARENNQPQHFGDGTRLSIL.

The V and J genes are TRBV24-1 and TRBJ1-2, with D tentatively TRBD1 (6 bases). Trimming pared 3 bases from V and 6 bases from J, leaving 13 bases between. Germline assignment: CDR1 KGHDR and CDR2 SFDVKD. CDR3 length equals 14 residues. CDR3 sequence reads: CATSDPQGLDGYTF. DNA of the CDR3: TGTGCCACCAGTGATCCACAGGGTCTGGATGGCTACACCTTC.